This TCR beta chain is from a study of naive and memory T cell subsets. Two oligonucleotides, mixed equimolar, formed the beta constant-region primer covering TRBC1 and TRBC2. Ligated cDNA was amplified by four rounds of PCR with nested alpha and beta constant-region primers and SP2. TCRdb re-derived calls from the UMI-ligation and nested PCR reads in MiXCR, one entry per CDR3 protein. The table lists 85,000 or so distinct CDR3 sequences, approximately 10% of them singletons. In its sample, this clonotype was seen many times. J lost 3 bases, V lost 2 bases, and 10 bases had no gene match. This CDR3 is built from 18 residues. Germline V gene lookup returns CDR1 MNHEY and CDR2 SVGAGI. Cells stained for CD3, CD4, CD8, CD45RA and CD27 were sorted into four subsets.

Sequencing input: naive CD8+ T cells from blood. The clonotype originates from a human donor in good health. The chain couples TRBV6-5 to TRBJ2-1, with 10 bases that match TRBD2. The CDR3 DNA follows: TGTGCCAGCAGTTACCCTCCTACCGGGACTAGCGACTACAATGAGCAGTTCTTC. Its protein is CASSYPPTGTSDYNEQFF.